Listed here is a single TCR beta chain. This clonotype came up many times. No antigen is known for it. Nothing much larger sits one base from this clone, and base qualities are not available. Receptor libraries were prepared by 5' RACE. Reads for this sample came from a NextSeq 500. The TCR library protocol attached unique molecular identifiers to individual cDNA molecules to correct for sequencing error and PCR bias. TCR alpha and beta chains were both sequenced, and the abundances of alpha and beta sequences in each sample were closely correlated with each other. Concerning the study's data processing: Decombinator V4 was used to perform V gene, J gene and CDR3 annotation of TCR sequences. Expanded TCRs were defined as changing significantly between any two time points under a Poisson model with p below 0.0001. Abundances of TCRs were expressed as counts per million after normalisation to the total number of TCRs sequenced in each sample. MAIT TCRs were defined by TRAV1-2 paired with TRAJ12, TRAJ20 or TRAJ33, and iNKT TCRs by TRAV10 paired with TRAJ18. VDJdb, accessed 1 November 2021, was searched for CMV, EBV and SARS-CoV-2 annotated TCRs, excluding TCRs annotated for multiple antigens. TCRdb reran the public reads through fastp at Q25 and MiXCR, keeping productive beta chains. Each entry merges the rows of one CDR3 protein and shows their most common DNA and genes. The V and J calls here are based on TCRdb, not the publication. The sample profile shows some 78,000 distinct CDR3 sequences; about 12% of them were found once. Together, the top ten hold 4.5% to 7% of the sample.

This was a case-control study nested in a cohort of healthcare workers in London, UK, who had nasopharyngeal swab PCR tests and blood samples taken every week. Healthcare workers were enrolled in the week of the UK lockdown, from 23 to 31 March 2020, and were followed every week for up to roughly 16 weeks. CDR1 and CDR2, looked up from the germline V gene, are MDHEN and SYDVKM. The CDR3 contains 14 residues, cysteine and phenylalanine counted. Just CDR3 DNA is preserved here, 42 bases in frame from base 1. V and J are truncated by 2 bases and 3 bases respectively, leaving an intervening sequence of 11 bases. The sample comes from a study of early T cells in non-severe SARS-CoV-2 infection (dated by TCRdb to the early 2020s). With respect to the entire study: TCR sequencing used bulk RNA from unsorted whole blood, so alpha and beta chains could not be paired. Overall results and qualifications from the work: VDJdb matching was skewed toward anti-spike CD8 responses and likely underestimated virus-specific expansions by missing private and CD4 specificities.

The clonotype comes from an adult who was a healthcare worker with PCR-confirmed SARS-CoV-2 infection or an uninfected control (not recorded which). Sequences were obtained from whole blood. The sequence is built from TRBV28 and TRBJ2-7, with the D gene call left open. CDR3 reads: CASSLPGSFYEQYF. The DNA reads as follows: TGTGCCAGCAGTTTACCGGGCAGCTTCTACGAGCAGTACTTC. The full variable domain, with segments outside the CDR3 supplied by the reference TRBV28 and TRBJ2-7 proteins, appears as DVKVTQSSRYLVKRTGEKVFLECVQDMDHENMFWYRQDPGLGLRLIYFSYDVKMKEKGDIPEGYSVSREKKERFSLILESASTNQTSMYLCASSLPGSFYEQYFGPGTRLTVT.